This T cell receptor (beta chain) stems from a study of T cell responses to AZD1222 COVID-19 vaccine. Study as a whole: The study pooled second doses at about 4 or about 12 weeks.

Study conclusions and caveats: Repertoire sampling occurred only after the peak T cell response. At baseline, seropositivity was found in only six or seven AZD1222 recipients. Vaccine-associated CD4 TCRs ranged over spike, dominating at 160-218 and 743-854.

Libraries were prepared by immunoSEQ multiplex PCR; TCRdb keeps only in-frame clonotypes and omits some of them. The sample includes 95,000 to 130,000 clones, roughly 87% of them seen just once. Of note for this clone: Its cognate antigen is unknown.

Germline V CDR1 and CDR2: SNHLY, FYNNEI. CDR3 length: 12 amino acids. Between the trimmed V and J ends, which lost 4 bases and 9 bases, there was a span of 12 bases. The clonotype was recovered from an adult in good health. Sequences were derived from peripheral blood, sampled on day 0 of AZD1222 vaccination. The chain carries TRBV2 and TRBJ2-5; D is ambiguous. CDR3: CASSGQSISQYF. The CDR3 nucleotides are TGTGCCAGCAGTGGCCAATCGATTTCCCAGTACTTC.